The T cell receptor beta chain under discussion was sequenced for a study of blood T cells in healthy people across ages. The V end was cut by 3 bases, the J end by 6 bases, with 19 bases between. Germline CDR1 reads SGHDT; CDR2 reads YYEEEE. This CDR3 has 15 residues. A sample-barcoded 5' primer and a J-beta primer mix were used in a second PCR of roughly 7 to 12 cycles. TCRdb reanalysed the 5' RACE reads using MiXCR and keeps one entry per CDR3 protein. Of 650,000 to 800,000 distinct CDR3 sequences in the sample, under 55% were seen once. Material for sequencing was blood. The source is a man aged 60-69 years in good health. This rearrangement joins TRBV5-6 to TRBJ2-7; weak D call: TRBD2 (7 bases). CDR3 sequence reads: CASSSDGGAYGEQYF. The CDR3 nucleotides read TGTGCCAGCAGCTCCGATGGGGGGGCCTACGGCGAGCAGTACTTC.